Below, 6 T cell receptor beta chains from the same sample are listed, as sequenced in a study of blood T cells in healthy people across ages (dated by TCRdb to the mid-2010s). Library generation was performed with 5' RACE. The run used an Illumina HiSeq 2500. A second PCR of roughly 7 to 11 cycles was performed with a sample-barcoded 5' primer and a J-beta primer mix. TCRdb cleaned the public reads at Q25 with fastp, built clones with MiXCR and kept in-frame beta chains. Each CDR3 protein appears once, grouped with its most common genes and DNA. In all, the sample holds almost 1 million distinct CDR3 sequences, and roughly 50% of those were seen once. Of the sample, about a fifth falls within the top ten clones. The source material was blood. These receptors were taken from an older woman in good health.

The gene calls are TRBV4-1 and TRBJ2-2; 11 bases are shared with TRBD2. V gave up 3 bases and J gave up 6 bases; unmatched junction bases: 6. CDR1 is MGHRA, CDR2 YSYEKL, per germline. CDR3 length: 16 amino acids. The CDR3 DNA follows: TGCGCCAGCAGCCATTTAGCGGGAGGGCGAGCCGGGGAGCTGTTTTTT. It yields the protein CASSHLAGGRAGELFF.

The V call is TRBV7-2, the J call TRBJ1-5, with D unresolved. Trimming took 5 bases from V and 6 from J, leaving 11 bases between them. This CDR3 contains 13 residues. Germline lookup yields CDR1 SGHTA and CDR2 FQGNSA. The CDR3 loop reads CASSPALSQPQHF. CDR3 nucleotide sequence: TGTGCCAGCAGCCCCGCGCTTAGTCAGCCCCAGCATTTT.

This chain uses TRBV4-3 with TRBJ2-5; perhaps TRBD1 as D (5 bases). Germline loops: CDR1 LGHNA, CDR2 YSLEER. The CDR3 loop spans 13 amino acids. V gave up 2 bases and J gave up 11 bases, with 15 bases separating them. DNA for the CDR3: TGCGCCAGCAGCCAACAGGGTTGGGATGAGCAGTACTTC. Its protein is CASSQQGWDEQYF.

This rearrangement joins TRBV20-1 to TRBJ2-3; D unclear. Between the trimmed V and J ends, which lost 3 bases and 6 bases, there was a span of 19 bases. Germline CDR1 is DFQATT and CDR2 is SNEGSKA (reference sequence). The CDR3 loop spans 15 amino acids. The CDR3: CSARPHAEISDTQYF. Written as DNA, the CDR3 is TGCAGTGCTAGGCCCCACGCCGAGATCTCCGATACGCAGTATTTT.

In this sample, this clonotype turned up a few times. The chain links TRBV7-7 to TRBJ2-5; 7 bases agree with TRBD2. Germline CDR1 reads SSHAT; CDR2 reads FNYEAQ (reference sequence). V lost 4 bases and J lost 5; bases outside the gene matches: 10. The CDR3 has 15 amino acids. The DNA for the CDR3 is TGTGCCAGCAGCTCCGTAGGGGTAGCGGGCGAGACCCAGTACTTC. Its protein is CASSSVGVAGETQYF.

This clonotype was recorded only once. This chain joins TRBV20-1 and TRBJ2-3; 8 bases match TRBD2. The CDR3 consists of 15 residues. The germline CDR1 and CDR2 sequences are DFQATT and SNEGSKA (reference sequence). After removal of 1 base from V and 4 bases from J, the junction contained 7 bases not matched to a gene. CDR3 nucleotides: TGCAGTGCTAGAGGAGGAGCGGGAGTGTCAGATACGCAGTATTTT. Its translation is CSARGGAGVSDTQYF.